Listed below are T cell receptor beta chains from one sample, sequenced in a study of blood T cell repertoires in COVID-19. Assay: immunoSEQ multiplex PCR; the TCRdb copy retains only in-frame clones and omits some. The data hold roughly 520,000 clones, with around 87% observed a single time. The sample comprised PBMCs or T cells enriched from blood (not recorded which). The source of these receptors is a woman in her 40s who had recovered from COVID-19. Each CDR3 is given with its conserved first and last residue. The D gene is left open where the match is weak. Clone size, where shown, is once, few, many, or a class for clones that have expanded.

j_call	d_call	v_call	clone_size	cdr3_nt	cdr3_aa
TRBJ2-1	-	TRBV6-5	-	TGTGCCAGCAGTTACTCTCTAGGAGGGCCGTACAATGAGCAGTTCTTC	CASSYSLGGPYNEQFF
TRBJ2-1	TRBD2	TRBV3-1/TRBV3-2	-	TGTGCCAGCAGCCAAGTGACCCTAGCGGGAGACTACAATGAGCAGTTCTTC	CASSQVTLAGDYNEQFF
TRBJ1-2	TRBD1	TRBV30	once	TGTGCCTGGAGCCAAACCCTACGGGACAGATCTGGCCATGGCTACACCTTC	CAWSQTLRDRSGHGYTF
TRBJ2-1	-	TRBV2	once	TGTGCCAGCAGTGTATTTTCGCGGAGGCCGCCCGGGAATGAGCAGTTCTTC	CASSVFSRRPPGNEQFF
TRBJ1-5	-	TRBV12-3/TRBV12-4	-	TGTGCCAGCAGTGTGGGGGCGATTCAGCCCCAGCATTTT	CASSVGAIQPQHF
TRBJ1-2	TRBD1	TRBV3-1/TRBV3-2	-	TGTGCCAGCAGCCAAGAGGGGAGACAGGGGTACCCTAACTATGGCTACACCTTC	CASSQEGRQGYPNYGYTF
TRBJ1-2	-	TRBV25-1	-	TGTGCCAGCAGCCCAGGTGCCGATGGCTACACCTTC	CASSPGADGYTF
TRBJ1-3	-	TRBV4-3	-	TGCGCCAGCAGCCAAAGGGCCGGGGTCTTTGGAAACACCATATATTTT	CASSQRAGVFGNTIYF
TRBJ1-1	-	TRBV30	-	TGTGCCTGGAGTCTAGACTACATGAACACTGAAGCTTTCTTT	CAWSLDYMNTEAFF
TRBJ1-2	-	TRBV7-8	-	TGTGCCAGCAGCTTAGCGGAGGTCCGCGGCTACACCTTC	CASSLAEVRGYTF
TRBJ1-6	TRBD1	TRBV5-1	-	TGCGCCAGCAGCGAAGGGACAGGCTCCTATAATTCACCCCTCCACTTT	CASSEGTGSYNSPLHF
TRBJ2-1	-	TRBV5-1	-	TGCGCCAGCAGCTTGGCGTCGGGGAATGAGCAGTTCTTC	CASSLASGNEQFF
TRBJ2-7	TRBD1	TRBV6-5	-	TGTGCCAGCAGTTACTCGACAGGGTTGGAGCAGTACTTC	CASSYSTGLEQYF
TRBJ1-4	-	TRBV12-1	-	TGTGCCAGCAGCCCGCCCAGCGGACAGGGGTATGAAAAACTGTTTTTT	CASSPPSGQGYEKLFF
TRBJ1-2	TRBD1	TRBV30	-	TGTGCCAGCAAACACGGGGACAGCCTCTATGGCTACACCTTC	CASKHGDSLYGYTF